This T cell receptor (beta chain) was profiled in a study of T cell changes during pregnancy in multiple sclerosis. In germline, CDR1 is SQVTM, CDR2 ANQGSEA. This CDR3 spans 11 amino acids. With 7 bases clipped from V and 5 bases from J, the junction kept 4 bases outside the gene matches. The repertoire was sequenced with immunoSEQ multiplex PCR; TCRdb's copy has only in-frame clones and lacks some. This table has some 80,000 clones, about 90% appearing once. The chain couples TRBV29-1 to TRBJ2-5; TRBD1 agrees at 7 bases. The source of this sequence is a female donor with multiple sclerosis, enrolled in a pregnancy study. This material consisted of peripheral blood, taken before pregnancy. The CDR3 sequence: CSADREETQYF. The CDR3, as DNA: TGCAGCGCCGACAGGGAGGAGACCCAGTACTTC.